One sample yielded the 2 T cell receptor beta chains listed below, sequenced in a study of blood T cells in healthy people across ages. Primers used in a second PCR of roughly 6 to 11 cycles were a sample-barcoded 5' primer and a J-beta primer mix. TCRdb reprocessed the 5' RACE reads via MiXCR and lists one record per CDR3 protein. The sample consists of approximately 830,000 distinct CDR3 sequences, 62% of them appearing once. The sample was blood. The receptors stem from a man younger than 45 in good health.

The V call is TRBV7-2, the J call TRBJ2-7, with 11 nucleotides matching TRBD1. The trim removed 7 bases at V and 4 bases at J, leaving 6 bases unmatched. CDR1 and CDR2 (germline): SGHTA, FQGNSA. This CDR3 spans 14 amino acids. The CDR3 nucleotides read TGTGCCAGCACCTCGGACAGGGGGCGATACGAGCAGTACTTC. Translation: CASTSDRGRYEQYF.

This clonotype occurred a few times. The CDR3 is CSVRLASWNEQFF. The CDR3 DNA follows: TGCAGCGTTCGCCTAGCGTCATGGAATGAGCAGTTCTTC. The V and J genes are TRBV29-1 and TRBJ2-1, with D possibly TRBD2 on 6 matching bases. The V end lost 5 bases, the J end lost 7 bases, and 15 bases lay between the germline ends. Germline assignment: CDR1 SQVTM and CDR2 ANQGSEA. This CDR3 contains 13 residues.